This TCR beta chain was recorded in a study of Graves' ophthalmopathy and Graves' hyperthyroidism. In this sample, this clonotype turned up a few times. Amplification targeted the TCR beta CDR3 regions, with RNA transcripts as the source material. In the first round, RT-PCR was carried out with HTBI primers, and a multiplex PCR formed the second round. TCRdb re-derived calls from the multiplex PCR reads in MiXCR, one entry per CDR3 protein. The sample has 400,000 to 450,000 distinct CDR3 sequences, roughly 21% seen once. This CDR3 spans 14 amino acids. Germline V lookup: CDR1 MNHNS, CDR2 SASEGT. V gave up 5 bases and J gave up 6 bases, with 14 bases separating them.

The chain has TRBV6-1 and TRBJ1-5, with D possibly matching TRBD1 (5 bases). Specimen: peripheral blood. This receptor was identified in a woman between 18 and 29 years old with stable Graves' hyperthyroidism. The chain's CDR3 is CASSNPGSGQPQHF. CDR3 nucleotide sequence: TGTGCCAGCAGTAATCCAGGGAGTGGTCAGCCCCAGCATTTT.